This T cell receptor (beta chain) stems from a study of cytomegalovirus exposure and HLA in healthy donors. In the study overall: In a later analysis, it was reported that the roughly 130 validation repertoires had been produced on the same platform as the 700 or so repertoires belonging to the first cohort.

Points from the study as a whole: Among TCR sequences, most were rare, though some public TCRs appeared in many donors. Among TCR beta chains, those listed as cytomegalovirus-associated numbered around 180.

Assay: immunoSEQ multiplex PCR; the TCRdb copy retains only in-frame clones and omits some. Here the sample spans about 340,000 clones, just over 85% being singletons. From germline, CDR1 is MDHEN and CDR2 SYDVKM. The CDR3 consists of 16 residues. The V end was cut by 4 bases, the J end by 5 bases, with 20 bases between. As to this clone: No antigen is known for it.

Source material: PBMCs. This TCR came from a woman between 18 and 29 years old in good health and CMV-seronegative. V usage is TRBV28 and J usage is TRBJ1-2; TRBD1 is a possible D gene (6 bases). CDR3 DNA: TGTGCCAGCAGTTCCCCAGGTGGTGGAAGGGGGTATGGCTACACCTTC. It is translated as CASSSPGGGRGYGYTF.